This T cell receptor (beta chain) was sequenced during a study of blood T cell repertoires in COVID-19. Turning to the study itself: Acute and convalescent COVID-19 samples came from the United States, Italy and Spain. The analysed material was cDNA or gDNA that came from T cells, B-cell-depleted T cells, or PBMCs.

Germline V gene lookup returns CDR1 SQVTM and CDR2 ANQGSEA. The CDR3 totals 17 residues. V lost 4 bases and J 1 base, leaving 23 bases between the germline ends. Original analysis: Amplifying reference gene primers gave estimates of nucleated cell counts. Sequencing was performed with immunoSEQ multiplex PCR; in TCRdb, only in-frame clones are kept and a portion is missing. The V and J calls and clone size were taken over from that table, and D and trimming were inferred from the DNA. Of around 200,000 clones listed, 84% are singletons. The TCR originated in a woman older than 75 with active or convalescent COVID-19. The sequencing input was peripheral blood. The V call is TRBV29-1, the J call TRBJ2-7; TRBD2 might be the D (5 bases). The CDR3 is CSVGGQLGGYKSYEQYF. CDR3 bases: TGCAGCGTTGGAGGGCAACTCGGTGGCTATAAATCCTACGAGCAGTACTTC.